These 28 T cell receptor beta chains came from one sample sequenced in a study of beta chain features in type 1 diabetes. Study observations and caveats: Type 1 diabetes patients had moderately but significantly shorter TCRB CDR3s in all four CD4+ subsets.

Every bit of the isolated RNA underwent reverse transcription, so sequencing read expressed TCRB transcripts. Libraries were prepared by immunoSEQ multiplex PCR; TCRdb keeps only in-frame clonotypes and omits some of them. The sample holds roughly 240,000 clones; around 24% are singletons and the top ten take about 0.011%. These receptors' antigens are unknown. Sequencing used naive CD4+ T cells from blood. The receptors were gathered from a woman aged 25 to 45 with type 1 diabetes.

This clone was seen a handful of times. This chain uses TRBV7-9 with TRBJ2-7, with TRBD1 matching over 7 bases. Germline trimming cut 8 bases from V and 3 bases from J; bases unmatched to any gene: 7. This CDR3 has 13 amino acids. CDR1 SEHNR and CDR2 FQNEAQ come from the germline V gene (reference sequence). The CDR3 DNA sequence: TGTGCCAGCCAAGGGGGCACAGACTACGAGCAGTACTTC. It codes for CASQGGTDYEQYF.

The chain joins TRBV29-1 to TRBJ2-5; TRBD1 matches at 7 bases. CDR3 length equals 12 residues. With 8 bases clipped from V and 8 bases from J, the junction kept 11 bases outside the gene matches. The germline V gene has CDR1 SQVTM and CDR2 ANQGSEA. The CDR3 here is CSSRGQSETQYF. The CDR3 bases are TGCAGCTCAAGGGGGCAGTCGGAAACCCAGTACTTC.

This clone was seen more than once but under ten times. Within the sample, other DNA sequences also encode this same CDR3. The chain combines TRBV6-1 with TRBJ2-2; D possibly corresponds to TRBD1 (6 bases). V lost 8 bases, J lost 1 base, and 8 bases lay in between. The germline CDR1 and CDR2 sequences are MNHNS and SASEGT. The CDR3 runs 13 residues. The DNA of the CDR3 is TGTGCCAGCCGGACAGTGAACACCGGGGAGCTGTTTTTT. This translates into CASRTVNTGELFF.

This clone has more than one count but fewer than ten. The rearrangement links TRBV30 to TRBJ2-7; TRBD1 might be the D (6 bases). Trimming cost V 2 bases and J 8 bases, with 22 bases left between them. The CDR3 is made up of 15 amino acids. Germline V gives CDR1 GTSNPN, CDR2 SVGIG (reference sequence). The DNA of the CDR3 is TGTGCCTGGAGTCGAACAGGGCCGGATGTAATCAAGCAGTACTTC. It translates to CAWSRTGPDVIKQYF.

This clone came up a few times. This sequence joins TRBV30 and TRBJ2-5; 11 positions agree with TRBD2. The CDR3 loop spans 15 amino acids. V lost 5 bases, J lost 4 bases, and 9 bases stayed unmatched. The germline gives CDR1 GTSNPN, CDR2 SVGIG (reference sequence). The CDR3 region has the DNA TGTGCCTGGGGGGACACCGGGACTAGCGGAGAGACCCAGTACTTC. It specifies CAWGDTGTSGETQYF. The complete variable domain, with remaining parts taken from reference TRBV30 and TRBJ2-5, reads SQTIHQWPATLVQPVGSPLSLECTVEGTSNPNLYWYRQAAGRGLQLLFYSVGIGQISSEVPQNLSASRPQDRQFILSSKKLLLSDSGFYLCAWGDTGTSGETQYFGPGTRLLVL.

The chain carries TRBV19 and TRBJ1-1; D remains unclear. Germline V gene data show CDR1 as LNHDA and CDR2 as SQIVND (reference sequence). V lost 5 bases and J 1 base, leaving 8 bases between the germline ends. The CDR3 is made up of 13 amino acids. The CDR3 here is CASSGDWNTEAFF. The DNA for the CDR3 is TGTGCCAGTAGTGGAGATTGGAACACTGAAGCTTTCTTT.

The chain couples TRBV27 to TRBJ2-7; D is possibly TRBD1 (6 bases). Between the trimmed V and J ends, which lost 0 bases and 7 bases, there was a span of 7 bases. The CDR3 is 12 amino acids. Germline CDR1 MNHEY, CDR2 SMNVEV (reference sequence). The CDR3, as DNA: TGTGCCAGCAGTTTATCAGGGGGTGAGCAGTACTTC. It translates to CASSLSGGEQYF.

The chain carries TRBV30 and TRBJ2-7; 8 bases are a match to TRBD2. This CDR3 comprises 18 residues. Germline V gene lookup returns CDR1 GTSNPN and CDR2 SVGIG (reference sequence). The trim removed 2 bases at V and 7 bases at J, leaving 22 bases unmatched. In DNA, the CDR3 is TGTGCCTGGAGTATAGCGGGATGGTCTCCGGGACTCCGGGAAGAGCAGTACTTC. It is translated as CAWSIAGWSPGLREEQYF.

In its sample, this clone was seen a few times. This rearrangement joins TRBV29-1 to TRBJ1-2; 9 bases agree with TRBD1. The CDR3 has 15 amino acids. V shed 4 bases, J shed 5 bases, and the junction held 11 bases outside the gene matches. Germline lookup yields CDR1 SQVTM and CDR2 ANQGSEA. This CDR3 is CSVGGQGTRGYGYTF. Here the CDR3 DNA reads TGCAGCGTTGGGGGACAGGGAACGAGGGGATATGGCTACACCTTC.

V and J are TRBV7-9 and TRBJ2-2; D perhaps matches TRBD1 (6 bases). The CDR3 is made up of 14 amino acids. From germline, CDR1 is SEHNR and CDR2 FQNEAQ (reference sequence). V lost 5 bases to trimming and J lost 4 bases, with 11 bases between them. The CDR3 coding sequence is TGTGCCAGCAGCCTACAGGGAATCACCGGGGAGCTGTTTTTT. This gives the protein CASSLQGITGELFF.

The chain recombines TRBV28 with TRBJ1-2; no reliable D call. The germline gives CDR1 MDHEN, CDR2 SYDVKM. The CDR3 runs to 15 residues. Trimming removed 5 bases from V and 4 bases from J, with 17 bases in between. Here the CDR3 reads CASSASPVYPYGYTF. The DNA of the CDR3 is TGTGCCAGCAGTGCCTCCCCAGTATACCCCTATGGCTACACCTTC.

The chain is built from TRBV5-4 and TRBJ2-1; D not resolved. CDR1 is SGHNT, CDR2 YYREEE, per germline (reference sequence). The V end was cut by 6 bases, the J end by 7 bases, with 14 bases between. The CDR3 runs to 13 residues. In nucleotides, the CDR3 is TGTGCCAGCATCCACCCCGAACGGAATGAGCAGTTCTTC. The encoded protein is CASIHPERNEQFF.

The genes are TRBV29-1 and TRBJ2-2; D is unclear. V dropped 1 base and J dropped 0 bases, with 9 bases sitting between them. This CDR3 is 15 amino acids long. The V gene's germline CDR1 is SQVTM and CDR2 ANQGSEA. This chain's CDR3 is CSVEGTATNTGELFF. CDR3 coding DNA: TGCAGCGTTGAAGGTACAGCAACGAACACCGGGGAGCTGTTTTTT.

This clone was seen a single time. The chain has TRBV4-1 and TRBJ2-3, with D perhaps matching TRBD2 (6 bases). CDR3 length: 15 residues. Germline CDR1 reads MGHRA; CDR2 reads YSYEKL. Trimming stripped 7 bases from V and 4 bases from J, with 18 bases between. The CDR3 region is CASNWAGSMADTQYF. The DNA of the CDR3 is TGCGCCAGCAATTGGGCGGGGTCAATGGCAGATACGCAGTATTTT.

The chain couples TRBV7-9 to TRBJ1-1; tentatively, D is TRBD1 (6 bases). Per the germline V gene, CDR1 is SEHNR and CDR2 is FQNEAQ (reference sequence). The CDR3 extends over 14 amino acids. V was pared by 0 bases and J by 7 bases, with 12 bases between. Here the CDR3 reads CASSLAPQGNEAFF. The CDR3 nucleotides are TGTGCCAGCAGCTTAGCCCCCCAGGGGAATGAAGCTTTCTTT.

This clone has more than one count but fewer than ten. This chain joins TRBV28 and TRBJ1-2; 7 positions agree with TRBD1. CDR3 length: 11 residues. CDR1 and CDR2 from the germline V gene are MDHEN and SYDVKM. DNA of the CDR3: TGTGCTACCACAGGGGAACGTGGCTACACCTTC. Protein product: CATTGERGYTF.

The CDR3 bases are TGCAGCGTTACCGGACAGGTCAATGAGCAGTTCTTC. As protein: CSVTGQVNEQFF. This chain links TRBV29-1 with TRBJ2-1; TRBD1 matches at 7 bases. Per the germline V gene, CDR1 is SQVTM and CDR2 is ANQGSEA. V dropped 5 bases and J dropped 6; count of bases not matched to a gene: 4. This CDR3 region has 12 residues.

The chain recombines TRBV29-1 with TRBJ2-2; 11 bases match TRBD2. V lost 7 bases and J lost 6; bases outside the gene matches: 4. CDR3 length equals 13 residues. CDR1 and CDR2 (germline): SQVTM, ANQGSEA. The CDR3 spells CSGTSGSPGELFF. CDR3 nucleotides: TGCAGCGGGACTAGCGGGTCCCCCGGGGAGCTGTTTTTT.

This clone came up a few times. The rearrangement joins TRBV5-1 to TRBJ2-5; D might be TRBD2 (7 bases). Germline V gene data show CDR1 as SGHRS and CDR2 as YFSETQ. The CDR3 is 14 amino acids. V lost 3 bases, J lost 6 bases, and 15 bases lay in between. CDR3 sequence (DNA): TGCGCCAGCAGCTACGTAGCCGGGGGGCAGACCCAGTACTTC. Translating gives CASSYVAGGQTQYF.

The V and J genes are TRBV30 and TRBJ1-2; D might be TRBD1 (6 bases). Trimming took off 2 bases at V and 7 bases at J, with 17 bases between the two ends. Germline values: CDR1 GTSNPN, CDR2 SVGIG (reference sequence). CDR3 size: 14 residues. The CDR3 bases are TGTGCCTGGAGTACTTCTACAGGGTTCGCTGGCTACACCTTC. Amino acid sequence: CAWSTSTGFAGYTF.

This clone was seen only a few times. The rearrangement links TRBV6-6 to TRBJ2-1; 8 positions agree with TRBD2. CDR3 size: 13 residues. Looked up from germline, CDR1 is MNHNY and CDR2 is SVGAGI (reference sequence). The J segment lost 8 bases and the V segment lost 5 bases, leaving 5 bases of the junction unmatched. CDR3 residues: CASSQRESDEQFF. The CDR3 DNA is TGTGCCAGCAGTCAGCGGGAGTCGGATGAGCAGTTCTTC.

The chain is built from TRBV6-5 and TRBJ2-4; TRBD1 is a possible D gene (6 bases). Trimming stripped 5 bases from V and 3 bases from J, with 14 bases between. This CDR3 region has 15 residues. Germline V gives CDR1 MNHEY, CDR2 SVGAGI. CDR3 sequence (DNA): TGTGCCAGCAGTCACCTACAGGGCGTCAAAAACATTCAGTACTTC. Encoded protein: CASSHLQGVKNIQYF.

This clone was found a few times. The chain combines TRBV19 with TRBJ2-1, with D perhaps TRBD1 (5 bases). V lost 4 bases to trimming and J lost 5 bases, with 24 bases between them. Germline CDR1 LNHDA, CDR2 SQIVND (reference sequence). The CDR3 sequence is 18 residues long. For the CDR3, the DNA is TGTGCCAGTAGTAAAGGGGCCTCTATCTGGGTAACAAACAATGAGCAGTTCTTC. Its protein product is CASSKGASIWVTNNEQFF.

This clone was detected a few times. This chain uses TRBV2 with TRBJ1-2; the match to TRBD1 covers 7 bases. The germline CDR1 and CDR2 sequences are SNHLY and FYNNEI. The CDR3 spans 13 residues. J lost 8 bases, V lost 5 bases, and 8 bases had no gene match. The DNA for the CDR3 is TGTGCCAGCAGTCCCCAGGGGGAGGCGGGCTACACCTTC. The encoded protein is CASSPQGEAGYTF.

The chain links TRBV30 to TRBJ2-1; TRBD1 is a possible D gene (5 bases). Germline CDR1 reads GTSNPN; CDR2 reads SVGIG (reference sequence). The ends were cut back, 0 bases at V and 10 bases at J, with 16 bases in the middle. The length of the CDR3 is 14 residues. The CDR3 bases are TGTGCCTGGAGTGTAATTGGGGCCAGTCGAGAGCAGTTCTTC. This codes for CAWSVIGASREQFF.

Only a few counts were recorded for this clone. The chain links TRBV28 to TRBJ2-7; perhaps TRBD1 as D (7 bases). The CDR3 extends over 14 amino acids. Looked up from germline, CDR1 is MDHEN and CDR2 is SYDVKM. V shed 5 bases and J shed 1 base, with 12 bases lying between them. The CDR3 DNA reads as TGTGCCAGCAGTACTCCAGGGGGGTCCTACGAGCAGTACTTC. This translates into CASSTPGGSYEQYF.

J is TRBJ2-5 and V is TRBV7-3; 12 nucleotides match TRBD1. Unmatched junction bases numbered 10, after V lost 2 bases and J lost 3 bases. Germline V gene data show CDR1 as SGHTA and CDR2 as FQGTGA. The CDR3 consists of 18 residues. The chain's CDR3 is CASSLGPGQGATEETQYF. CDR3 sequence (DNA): TGTGCCAGCAGCTTAGGACCGGGACAGGGGGCTACAGAAGAGACCCAGTACTTC. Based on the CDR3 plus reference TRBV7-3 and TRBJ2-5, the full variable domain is GAGVSQTPSNKVTEKGKYVELRCDPISGHTALYWYRQSLGQGPEFLIYFQGTGAADDSGLPNDRFFAVRPEGSVSTLKIQRTERGDSAVYLCASSLGPGQGATEETQYFGPGTRLLVL.

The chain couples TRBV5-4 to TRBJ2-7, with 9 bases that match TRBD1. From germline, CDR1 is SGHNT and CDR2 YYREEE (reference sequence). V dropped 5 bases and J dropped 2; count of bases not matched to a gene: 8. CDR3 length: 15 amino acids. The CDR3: CASRKWDRDPYEQYF. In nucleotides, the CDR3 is TGTGCCAGCAGAAAATGGGACAGGGATCCCTACGAGCAGTACTTC.